This TCR beta chain was sequenced for a study of shared clonotypes between healthy human individuals. Overall study findings and caveats: Memory subsets had estimated richness that was generally smaller than that of naive subsets. Genetic and exposure-history diversity was limited by the small donor number.

The germline gives CDR1 SGHVS, CDR2 FQNEAQ. The ends were cut back, 4 bases at V and 2 bases at J, with 11 bases in the middle. This CDR3 contains 15 residues. CD4+ cells yielded CD45RA+ naive and CD45RA-negative memory subsets. This table comes from immunoSEQ multiplex PCR, and its TCRdb copy is limited to in-frame clones, with some not included. The table includes 170,000 or so clones, 60% to 75% detected once. Concerning this clone: Its target is unknown.

The sequenced sample was memory CD4+ T cells sorted from blood. Noted subset: CD45RA-negative fraction. This sequence joins TRBV7-8 and TRBJ2-2; D not resolved. The sequence derives from a man under 40 in good health. The CDR3 sequence: CASSYDSPNTGELFF. Written as DNA, the CDR3 is TGTGCCAGCAGCTACGACTCCCCCAACACCGGGGAGCTGTTTTTT.